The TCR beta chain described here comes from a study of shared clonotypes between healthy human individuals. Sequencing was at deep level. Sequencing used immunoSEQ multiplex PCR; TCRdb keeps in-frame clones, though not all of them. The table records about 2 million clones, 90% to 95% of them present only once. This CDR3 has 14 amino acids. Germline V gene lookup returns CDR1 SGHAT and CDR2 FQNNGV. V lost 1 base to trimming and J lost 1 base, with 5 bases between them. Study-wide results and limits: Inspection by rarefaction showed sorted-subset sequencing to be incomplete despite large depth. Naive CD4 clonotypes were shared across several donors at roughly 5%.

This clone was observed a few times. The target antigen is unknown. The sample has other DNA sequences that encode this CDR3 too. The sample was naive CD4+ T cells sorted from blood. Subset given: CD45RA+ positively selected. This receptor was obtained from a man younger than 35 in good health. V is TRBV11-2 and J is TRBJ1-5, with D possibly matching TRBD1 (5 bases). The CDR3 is CASSLGGSNQPQHF. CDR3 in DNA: TGTGCCAGCAGCTTAGGGGGGAGCAATCAGCCCCAGCATTTT.